This T cell receptor (beta chain) was identified during a study of CD8 T cells in Susac syndrome. When the RNA was reverse transcribed, random hexamers were used with an input of about 0.5 to 1 ug. TCRdb recomputed calls from the immunoSEQ multiplex PCR reads with MiXCR, one row per CDR3 protein. The sample includes about 300,000 distinct CDR3 sequences, over 75% of them seen just once. TEMRA cells underwent FACS enrichment and CD8+ and CD4+ T cells underwent negative isolation. The germline gives CDR1 SGDLS, CDR2 YYNGEE. V lost 0 bases and J lost 4, with 7 bases in between. The CDR3 is 14 residues long.

The receptor comes from a human donor with multiple sclerosis. The source material was CD8+ T cells from PBMCs. This sequence joins TRBV9 and TRBJ2-2; D gene unclear. The CDR3: CASSVEESTGELFF. CDR3 in DNA: TGTGCCAGCAGCGTAGAAGAATCCACCGGGGAGCTGTTTTTT.